Described below is a single T cell receptor beta chain sequence and its context. The CDR3 spans 13 residues. The V gene's germline CDR1 is ENHRY and CDR2 SYGVKD. V was pared by 3 bases and J by 4 bases, with 10 bases between. These data originate in a study of blood T cells in healthy people across ages. With a J-beta primer mix and a sample-barcoded 5' primer, a second PCR ran about 7 to 11 cycles. One entry per CDR3 protein, called by TCRdb with MiXCR from the 5' RACE reads. The table has some 710,000 distinct CDR3 sequences, less than 60% seen once. Sequenced: blood. The sequence was collected from a man older than 75 in good health. The genes are TRBV10-3 and TRBJ2-7; D is undetermined. The CDR3 here is CAISDSGPYEQYF. The CDR3 bases are TGTGCCATCAGTGACTCCGGACCTTACGAGCAGTACTTC.